These T cell receptor beta chains were read from a single sample in a study of T cell repertoires in cytomegalovirus infection. TCRdb recomputed calls from the reads with MiXCR, one row per CDR3 protein. The profile shows more than 250,000 distinct CDR3 sequences, roughly 15% of them singletons. Material: PBMCs. Receptors were obtained from a human donor in good health (CMV status not recorded). Some clones in this sample may be carry-over from other donors' samples. Each CDR3 is given with its conserved first and last residue. The size entry is marked missing in some rows and otherwise reads once, few, many or a size class.

j_call v_call clone_size cdr3_aa
TRBJ1-4 TRBV7-2 many CASQSIGLRKLFF
TRBJ2-5 TRBV7-3 few CASSPTGGEATQYF
TRBJ2-5 TRBV7-9 many CASSLLGQGQETQYF
TRBJ1-4 TRBV5-1 . CASSLSQRPIEKLFF
TRBJ1-4 TRBV23-1 . CASPRRTEHDENCFF
TRBJ2-4 TRBV7-9 many CASSSDGPIQYF
TRBJ2-7 TRBV4-2 . CASSQDIANSGQVHEQYF
TRBJ1-5 TRBV7-4 many CASSFSTGGGNQPQHF
TRBJ2-3 TRBV7-9 few CASSSMGGVGDTQYF
TRBJ1-2 TRBV25-1 many CASSDGSGRRRRYTF
TRBJ2-3 TRBV14 few CASSPQGSGSPDTQYF
TRBJ1-2 TRBV12-3/TRBV12-4 . CASNYGQGYGYTF
TRBJ2-7 TRBV7-2 many CASSLARGALTYEQYF
TRBJ1-1 TRBV25-1 many CASSERGRRGNTEAFF
TRBJ2-1 TRBV7-2 many CASSVTTGAVLNEQFF
TRBJ1-2 TRBV7-2 many CASSLGGGEDYGYTF
TRBJ1-2 TRBV9 few CASSDRAYGYTF
TRBJ1-3 TRBV28 many CASSISGNTIYF
TRBJ2-7 TRBV20-1 few CSAYHRSYEQYF
TRBJ2-1 TRBV29-1 . CSVVRDSYNEQFF
TRBJ1-1 TRBV5-5 many CASSLREGLNTEAFF
TRBJ1-2 TRBV28 . CASSLPGTGHGYTF
TRBJ2-7 TRBV5-8 . CASSWTTGYEQYF
TRBJ1-2 TRBV18 few CASSPDRGPTNYGYTF
TRBJ2-7 TRBV29-1 many CSVRDRDEQYF
TRBJ2-7 TRBV7-9 once CASRREATYEQYF
TRBJ1-5 TRBV20-1 many CSAQPDRFNQPQHF
TRBJ1-1 TRBV28 many CASRKTGRSEAFF
TRBJ2-2 TRBV5-4 few CASSSWTSGKNTGELFF
TRBJ1-2 TRBV20-1 . CSAREAGTGGYTF
TRBJ2-6 TRBV24-1 . CATSDNRPSGANVLTF
TRBJ2-7 TRBV2 few CASGSGRDSYEQYF
TRBJ2-7 TRBV12-3/TRBV12-4 many CASSFRVGTGFYEQYF
TRBJ1-5 TRBV19 few CASSRTGEHQPQHF
TRBJ1-2 TRBV7-9 many CASSLEGAYYGYTF
TRBJ1-2 TRBV6-4 few CASSPEGGIYGYTF
TRBJ2-1 TRBV5-1 . CASSSQNPGVSSYNEQFF
TRBJ1-1 TRBV14 . CASSQEIAGATNTEAFF
TRBJ2-2 TRBV29-1 . CSVGGTSGNTGELFF
TRBJ2-1 TRBV18 few CASSLGLAGDGEQFF
TRBJ2-7 TRBV7-7 many CASSLPRTPRREQYF
TRBJ2-7 TRBV9 . CASSVGLKGAGGSYEQYF
TRBJ1-5 TRBV10-3 . CAISDLQAGSGNQPQHF
TRBJ1-5 TRBV7-9 . CASSSEAISGQPQHF
TRBJ1-4 TRBV25-1 . CASRSEGREKLFF
TRBJ2-1 TRBV29-1 few CSVLTGKSYNEQFF
TRBJ2-5 TRBV7-3 once CASSYDRGETQYF
TRBJ1-6 TRBV7-3 many CASSLLSQGAPLHF
TRBJ2-2 TRBV6-5 . CASSYSQANTGELFF
TRBJ2-4 TRBV20-1 . CSARDPSGQGEGENIQYF
TRBJ1-5 TRBV28 . CASRGRQQINQPQHF
TRBJ1-5 TRBV29-1 . CSVLTRGGSGNQPQHF
TRBJ1-6 TRBV12-3/TRBV12-4 few CASSLTGRDSPLHF
TRBJ2-1 TRBV5-1 . CASSGRTGNNEQFF
TRBJ2-7 TRBV2 many CASSDLRRSYEQYF